The entry that follows covers one T cell receptor (beta chain) sequence. The sample contains more than one DNA sequence encoding this CDR3. This record comes from a study of control samples from healthy donors and cancer patients. Clones were sequenced by immunoSEQ multiplex PCR, and TCRdb holds only the in-frame ones, with some missing. The data contain approximately 46,000 clones, roughly nine tenths of them singletons. This CDR3 contains 14 residues. From germline, CDR1 is LNHDA and CDR2 SQIVND (reference sequence). The germline V and J ends were trimmed by 3 bases and 6 bases, with 14 bases remaining between them.

The receptor's source is a man between 25 and 39 years old with colorectal cancer. The sample consisted of PBMCs. The chain carries TRBV19 and TRBJ1-1, with D tentatively TRBD1 (6 bases). CDR3 region: CASSIGGAGAEAFF. CDR3 coding DNA: TGTGCCAGTAGTATCGGGGGGGCGGGGGCTGAAGCTTTCTTT.